This T cell receptor (beta chain) was sequenced during a study of T cells in Graves' hyperthyroidism and ophthalmopathy. This clonotype was recorded many times. The V gene's germline CDR1 is MNHEY and CDR2 SVGEGT. This CDR3 spans 13 amino acids. V lost 8 bases, J lost 0 bases, and 8 bases lay in between. Amplification of TCR beta CDR3 regions used RNA as the template. A set of HTBI primers served as the primers for a first-round RT-PCR of the TCR CDR3. TCRdb itself ran the multiplex PCR reads through MiXCR, one entry per CDR3 protein. Seen here are hundreds of thousands of distinct CDR3 sequences, about 15% observed once, and the top ten hold 3.5% to 4.5%.

The sequence derives from a middle-aged woman with Graves' ophthalmopathy. The rearrangement links TRBV6-2 or TRBV6-3 to TRBJ1-5; D call uncertain. Sequencing input: blood. CDR3 coding DNA: TGTGCCAGCCGCCAGCCTAGCAATCAGCCCCAGCATTTT. Translated, it gives CASRQPSNQPQHF.